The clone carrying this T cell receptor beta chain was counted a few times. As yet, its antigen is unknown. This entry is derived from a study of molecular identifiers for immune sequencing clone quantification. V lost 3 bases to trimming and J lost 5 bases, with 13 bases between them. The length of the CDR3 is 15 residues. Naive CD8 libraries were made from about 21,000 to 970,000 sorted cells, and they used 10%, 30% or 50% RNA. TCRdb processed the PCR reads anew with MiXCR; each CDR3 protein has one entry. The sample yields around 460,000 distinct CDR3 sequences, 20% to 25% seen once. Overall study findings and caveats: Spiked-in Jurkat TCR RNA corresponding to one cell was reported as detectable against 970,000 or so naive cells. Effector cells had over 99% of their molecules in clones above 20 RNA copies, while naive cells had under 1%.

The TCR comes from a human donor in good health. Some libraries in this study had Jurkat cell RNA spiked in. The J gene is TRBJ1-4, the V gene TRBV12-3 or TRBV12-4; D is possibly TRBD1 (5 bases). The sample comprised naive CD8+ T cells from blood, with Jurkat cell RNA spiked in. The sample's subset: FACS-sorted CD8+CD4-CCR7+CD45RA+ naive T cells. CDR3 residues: CASSFSGTENEKLFF. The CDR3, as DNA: TGTGCCAGCAGTTTCTCCGGGACGGAGAATGAAAAACTGTTTTTT.